This T cell receptor beta chain derives from a study of blood T cells in healthy people across ages. As regards this clonotype: Its matching antigen is unknown.

Study-wide results and caveats: There was a strong correlation between TCR beta diversity and naive T cell percentage.

V lost 4 bases and J 5 bases, leaving 14 bases between the germline ends. CDR3 size: 14 residues. The second PCR ran roughly 6 to 11 cycles with a sample-barcoded 5' primer and J-beta primers. The authors tagged each cDNA molecule using a template-switch adaptor with 12 random nucleotides. Each sample yielded at least 3 million CDR3-containing paired-end reads. Via MiXCR, TCRdb re-called the 5' RACE reads, giving one row per CDR3 protein. This sample carries some 1.5 million distinct CDR3 sequences, 35% to 45% of them seen once, and the ten largest clones take more than 4%. Material: blood. V is TRBV12-3 or TRBV12-4 and J is TRBJ2-5, with D possibly matching TRBD2 (6 bases). This sequence originates from a woman between 18 and 29 years old in good health. CDR3 sequence: CASSSQLAGETQYF. CDR3 DNA: TGTGCCAGCAGTTCCCAACTAGCCGGGGAGACCCAGTACTTC.